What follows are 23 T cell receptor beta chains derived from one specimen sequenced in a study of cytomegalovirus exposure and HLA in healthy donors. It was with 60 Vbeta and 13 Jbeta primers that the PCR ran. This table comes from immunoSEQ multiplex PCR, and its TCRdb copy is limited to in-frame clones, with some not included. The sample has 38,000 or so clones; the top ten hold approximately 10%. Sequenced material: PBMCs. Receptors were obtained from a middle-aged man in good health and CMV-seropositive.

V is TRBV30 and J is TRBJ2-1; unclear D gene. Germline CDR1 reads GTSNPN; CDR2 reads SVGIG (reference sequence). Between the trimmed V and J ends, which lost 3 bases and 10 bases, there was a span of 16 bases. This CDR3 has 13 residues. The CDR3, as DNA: TGTGCCTGGAGCGAACAGTGGGTTGGGGAGCAGTTCTTC. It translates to CAWSEQWVGEQFF.

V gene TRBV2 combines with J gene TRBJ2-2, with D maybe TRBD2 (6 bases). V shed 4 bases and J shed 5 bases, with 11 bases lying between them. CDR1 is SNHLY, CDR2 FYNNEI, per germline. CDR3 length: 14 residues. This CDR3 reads CASSVGGQTGELFF. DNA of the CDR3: TGTGCCAGCAGTGTGGGGGGTCAAACCGGGGAGCTGTTTTTT. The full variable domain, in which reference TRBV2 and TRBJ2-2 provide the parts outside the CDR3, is EPEVTQTPSHQVTQMGQEVILRCVPISNHLYFYWYRQILGQKVEFLVSFYNNEISEKSEIFDDQFSVERPDGSNFTLKIRSTKLEDSAMYFCASSVGGQTGELFFGEGSRLTVL.

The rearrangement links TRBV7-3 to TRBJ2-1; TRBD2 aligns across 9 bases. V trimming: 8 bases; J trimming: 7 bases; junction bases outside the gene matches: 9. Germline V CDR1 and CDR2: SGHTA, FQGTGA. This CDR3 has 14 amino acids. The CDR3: CASSGGRAMNEQFF. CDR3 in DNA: TGTGCCAGCTCGGGCGGGAGGGCCATGAATGAGCAGTTCTTC.

The CDR3 coding sequence is TGTGCCAGCAGTGTGCAGGGTGAGAGAGTGAATGGCTACACCTTC. Its protein product is CASSVQGERVNGYTF. The chain joins TRBV25-1 to TRBJ1-2; TRBD1 is a possible D gene (5 bases). CDR3 length: 15 residues. Per germline, CDR1 MGHDK and CDR2 SYGVNS. Trimming pared 4 bases from V and 6 bases from J, leaving 18 bases between.

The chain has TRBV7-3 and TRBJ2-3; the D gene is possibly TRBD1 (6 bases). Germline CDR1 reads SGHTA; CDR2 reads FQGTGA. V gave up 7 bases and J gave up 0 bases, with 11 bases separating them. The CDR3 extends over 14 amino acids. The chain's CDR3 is CASNKGQSTDTQYF. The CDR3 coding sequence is TGTGCCAGCAACAAAGGACAGAGCACAGATACGCAGTATTTT.

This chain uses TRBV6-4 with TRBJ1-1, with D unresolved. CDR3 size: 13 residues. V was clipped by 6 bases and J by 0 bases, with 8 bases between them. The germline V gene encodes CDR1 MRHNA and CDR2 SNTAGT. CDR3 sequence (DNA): TGTGCCAGCAGCGCGTTGTTGAACACTGAAGCTTTCTTT. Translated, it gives CASSALLNTEAFF.

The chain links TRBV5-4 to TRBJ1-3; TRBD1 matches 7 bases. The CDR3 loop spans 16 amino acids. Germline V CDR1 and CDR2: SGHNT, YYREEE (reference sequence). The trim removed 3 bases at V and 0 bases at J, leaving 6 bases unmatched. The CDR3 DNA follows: TGTGCCAGCAGCTCCAGACAGGGCAGCTCTGGAAACACCATATATTTT. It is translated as CASSSRQGSSGNTIYF.

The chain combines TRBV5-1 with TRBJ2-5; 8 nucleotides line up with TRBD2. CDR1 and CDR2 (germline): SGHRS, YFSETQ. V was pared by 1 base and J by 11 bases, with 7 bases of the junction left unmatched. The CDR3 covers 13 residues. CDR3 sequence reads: CASSLRLAGEQYF. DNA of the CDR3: TGCGCCAGCAGCTTGAGGCTAGCGGGTGAGCAGTACTTC.

In DNA, the CDR3 is TGTGCCGGGGAGGAGGCCGGAAATACTGTTGGCTACACCTTC. Translated: CAGEEAGNTVGYTF. This chain connects TRBV6-1 to TRBJ1-2, with no clear D. The CDR3 runs 14 residues. Trimming removed 11 bases at V and 7 bases at J, with 23 bases between. CDR1 and CDR2 (germline): MNHNS, SASEGT.

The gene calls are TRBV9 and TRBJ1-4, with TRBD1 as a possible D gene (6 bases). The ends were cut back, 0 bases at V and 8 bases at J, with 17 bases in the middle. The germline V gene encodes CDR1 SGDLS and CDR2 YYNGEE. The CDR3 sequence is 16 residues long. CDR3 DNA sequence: TGTGCCAGCAGCGTAGTGGAACGGGGGGCAAGGGAAAAACTGTTTTTT. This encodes CASSVVERGAREKLFF.

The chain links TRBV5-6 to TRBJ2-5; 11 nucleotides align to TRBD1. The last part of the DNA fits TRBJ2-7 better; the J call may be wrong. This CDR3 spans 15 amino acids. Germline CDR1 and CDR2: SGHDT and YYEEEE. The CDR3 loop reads CASSLEGTGGNEQYF. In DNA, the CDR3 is TGTGCCAGCAGCTTGGAAGGGACAGGGGGGAACGAGCAGTACTTC.

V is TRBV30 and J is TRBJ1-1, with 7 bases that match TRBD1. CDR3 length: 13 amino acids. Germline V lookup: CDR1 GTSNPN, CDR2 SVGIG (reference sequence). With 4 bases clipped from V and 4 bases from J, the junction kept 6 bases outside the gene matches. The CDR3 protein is CAWNRGGLTEAFF. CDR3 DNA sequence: TGTGCCTGGAACAGGGGAGGTCTCACTGAAGCTTTCTTT.

The CDR3 coding sequence is TGTGCCAGCAGTGAAATCGGAGGTTTTAGCAATCAGCCCCAGCATTTT. It is translated as CASSEIGGFSNQPQHF. The chain carries TRBV6-1 and TRBJ1-5; no clear D. This CDR3 contains 16 residues. Germline CDR1 is MNHNS and CDR2 is SASEGT. Trimming took 2 bases from V and 0 from J, leaving 11 bases between them.

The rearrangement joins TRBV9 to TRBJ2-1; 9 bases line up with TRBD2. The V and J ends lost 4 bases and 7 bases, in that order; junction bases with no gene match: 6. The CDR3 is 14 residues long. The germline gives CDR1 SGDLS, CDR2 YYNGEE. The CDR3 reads CASSLGLAGNEQFF. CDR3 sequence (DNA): TGTGCCAGCAGCTTGGGGCTAGCGGGGAATGAGCAGTTCTTC.

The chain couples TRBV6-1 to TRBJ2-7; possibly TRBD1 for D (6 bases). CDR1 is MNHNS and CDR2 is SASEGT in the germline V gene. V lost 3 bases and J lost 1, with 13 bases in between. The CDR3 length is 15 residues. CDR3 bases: TGTGCCAGCAGTGACGGACAGTTTGGGTCCTACGAGCAGTACTTC. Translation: CASSDGQFGSYEQYF.

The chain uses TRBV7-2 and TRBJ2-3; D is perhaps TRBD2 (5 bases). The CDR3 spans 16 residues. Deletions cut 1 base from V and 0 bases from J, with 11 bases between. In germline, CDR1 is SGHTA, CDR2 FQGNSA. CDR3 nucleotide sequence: TGTGCCAGCAGCTTAGTCGGAGGCCCTAGCACAGATACGCAGTATTTT. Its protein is CASSLVGGPSTDTQYF.

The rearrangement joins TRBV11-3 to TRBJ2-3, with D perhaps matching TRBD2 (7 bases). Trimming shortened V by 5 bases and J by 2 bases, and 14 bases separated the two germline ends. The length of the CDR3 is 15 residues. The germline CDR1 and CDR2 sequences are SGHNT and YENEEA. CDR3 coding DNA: TGTGCCAGCAGCCTAGGGGGGGGCCTCACAGATACGCAGTATTTT. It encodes CASSLGGGLTDTQYF. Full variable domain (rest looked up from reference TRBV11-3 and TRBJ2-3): EAGVVQSPRYKIIEKKQPVAFWCNPISGHNTLYWYLQNLGQGPELLIRYENEEAVDDSQLPKDRFSAERLKGVDSTLKIQPAELGDSAVYLCASSLGGGLTDTQYFGPGTRLTVL.

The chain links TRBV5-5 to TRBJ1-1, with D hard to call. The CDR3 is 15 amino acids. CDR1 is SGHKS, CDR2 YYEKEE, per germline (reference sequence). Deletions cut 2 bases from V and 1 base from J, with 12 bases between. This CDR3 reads CASSFREKRNTEAFF. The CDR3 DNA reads TGTGCCAGCAGCTTTCGGGAAAAAAGGAACACTGAAGCTTTCTTT.

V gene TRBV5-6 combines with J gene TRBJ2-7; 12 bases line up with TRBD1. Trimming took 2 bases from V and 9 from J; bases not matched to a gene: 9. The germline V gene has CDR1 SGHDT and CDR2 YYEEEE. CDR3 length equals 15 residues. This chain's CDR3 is CASSFGTGGLLGQYF. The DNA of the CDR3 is TGTGCCAGCAGCTTCGGGACAGGGGGCCTTCTCGGGCAGTACTTC.

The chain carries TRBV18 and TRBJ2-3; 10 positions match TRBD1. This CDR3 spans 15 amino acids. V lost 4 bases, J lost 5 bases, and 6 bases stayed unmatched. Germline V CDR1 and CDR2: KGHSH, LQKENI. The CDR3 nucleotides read TGTGCCAGCTCACGGGGGACAGGGGCTGGAGATACGCAGTATTTT. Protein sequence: CASSRGTGAGDTQYF.

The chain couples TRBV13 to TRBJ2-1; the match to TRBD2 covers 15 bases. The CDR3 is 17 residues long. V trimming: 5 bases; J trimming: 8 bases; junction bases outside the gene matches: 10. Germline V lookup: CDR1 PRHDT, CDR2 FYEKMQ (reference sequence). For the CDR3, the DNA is TGTGCCAGCAGCGACTATCGGGGACTAGCGGGAGGCGATGAGCAGTTCTTC. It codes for CASSDYRGLAGGDEQFF.

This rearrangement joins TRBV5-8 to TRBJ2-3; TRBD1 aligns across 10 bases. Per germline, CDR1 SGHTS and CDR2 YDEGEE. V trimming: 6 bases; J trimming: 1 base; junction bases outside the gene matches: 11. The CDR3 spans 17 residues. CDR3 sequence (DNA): TGTGCCAGCACCATTGCCCGAGGGACAGGGGGCACAGATACGCAGTATTTT. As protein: CASTIARGTGGTDTQYF.

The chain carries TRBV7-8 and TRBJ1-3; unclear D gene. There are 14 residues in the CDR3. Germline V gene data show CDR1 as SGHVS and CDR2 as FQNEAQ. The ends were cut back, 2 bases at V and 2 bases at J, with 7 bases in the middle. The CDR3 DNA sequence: TGTGCCAGCAGCTTAACGGGTACTGGAAACACCATATATTTT. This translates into CASSLTGTGNTIYF.